This T cell receptor beta chain appears in the sequencing data of a study of response to subunit inactivated influenza vaccine. This clonotype appeared a few times. Antigen: not known. The CDR3 spans 15 residues. Germline V gene sequence: CDR1 ENHRY, CDR2 SYGVKD. Losses at the gene ends were 3 bases for V and 4 bases for J; bases not matched to a gene: 7. TCRdb called the RT-PCR reads again in MiXCR, with one record for every CDR3 protein. The repertoire includes hundreds of thousands of distinct CDR3 sequences, over 11% of them detected once, and around 7.3% sits in the top ten. Study-level results: Authors suggested each seasonal flu vaccination may recruit only limited numbers of new T cells.

This rearrangement joins TRBV10-3 to TRBJ2-7; 9 bases are a match to TRBD1. The sequence derives from a man aged 50 to 60 who received an inactivated influenza vaccine. Source: PBMCs from blood, taken 14 to 15 days before vaccination. CDR3 sequence (DNA): TGTGCCATCAGTGAACCGGGACAGGGAGGGTACGAGCAGTACTTC. It yields the protein CAISEPGQGGYEQYF.